Given below is one TCR beta chain in context. Its cognate antigen is unknown. Germline loops: CDR1 SQVTM, CDR2 ANQGSEA. The CDR3 runs to 13 residues. The data derive from a study of monozygotic twins with inflammatory bowel disease. Blood samples, whole and unsorted for T cells, yielded the isolated total RNA. Findings and caveats of the study: Concordance status among twins (concordant versus discordant) showed no link to repertoire similarity, possibly from limited power. IBD patients displayed reduced TCRbeta diversity (inverse Simpson) when set against healthy co-twins.

No DNA is given; TCRdb re-called the 5' RACE reads and lists each CDR3 protein once. Across about 440,000 distinct CDR3 sequences, the top ten clones capture 2.4% of the sample. V is TRBV29-1 and J is TRBJ1-1; TCRdb selects TRBD1, and the lack of DNA leaves this call unchecked. Sequencing input: blood. This sequence was found in a human donor with ulcerative colitis or Crohn's disease, or a healthy co-twin of an affected twin (not recorded which). The chain's CDR3 is CSAGDRQNTEAFF.